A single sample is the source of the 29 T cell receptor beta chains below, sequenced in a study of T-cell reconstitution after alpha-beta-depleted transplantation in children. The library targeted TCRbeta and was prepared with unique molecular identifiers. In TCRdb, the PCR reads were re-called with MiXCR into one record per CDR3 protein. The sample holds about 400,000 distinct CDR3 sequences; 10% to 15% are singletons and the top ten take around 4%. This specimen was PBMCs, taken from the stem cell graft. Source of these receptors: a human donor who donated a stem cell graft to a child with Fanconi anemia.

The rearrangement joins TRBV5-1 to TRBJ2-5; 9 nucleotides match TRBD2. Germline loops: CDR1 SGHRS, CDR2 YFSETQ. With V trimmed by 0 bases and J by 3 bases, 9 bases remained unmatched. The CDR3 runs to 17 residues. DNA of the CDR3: TGCGCCAGCAGCTTGGCGCTTGGGACTAGCTTTAAAGAGACCCAGTACTTC. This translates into CASSLALGTSFKETQYF.

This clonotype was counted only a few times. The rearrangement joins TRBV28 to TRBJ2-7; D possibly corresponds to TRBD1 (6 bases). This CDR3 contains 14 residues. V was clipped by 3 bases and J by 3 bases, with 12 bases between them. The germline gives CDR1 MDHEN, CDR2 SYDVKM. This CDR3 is CASSFNGQYYEQYV. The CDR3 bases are TGTGCCAGCAGTTTCAATGGACAGTACTACGAGCAGTACGTC.

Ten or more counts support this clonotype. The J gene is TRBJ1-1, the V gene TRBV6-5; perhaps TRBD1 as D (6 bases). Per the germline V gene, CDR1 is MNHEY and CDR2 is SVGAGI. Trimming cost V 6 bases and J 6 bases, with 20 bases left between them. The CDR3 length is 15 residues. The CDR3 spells CASRVGAGEISEAFF. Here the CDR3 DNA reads TGTGCCAGCAGGGTAGGGGCAGGGGAAATCTCTGAAGCTTTCTTT.

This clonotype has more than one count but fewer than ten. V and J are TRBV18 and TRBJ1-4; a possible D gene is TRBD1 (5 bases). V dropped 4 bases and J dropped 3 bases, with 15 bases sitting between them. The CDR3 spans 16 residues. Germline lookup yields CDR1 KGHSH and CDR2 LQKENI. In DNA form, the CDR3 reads TGTGCCAGCTCACTAACCCAGGGTGCGGCTAATGAAAAACTGTTTTTT. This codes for CASSLTQGAANEKLFF.

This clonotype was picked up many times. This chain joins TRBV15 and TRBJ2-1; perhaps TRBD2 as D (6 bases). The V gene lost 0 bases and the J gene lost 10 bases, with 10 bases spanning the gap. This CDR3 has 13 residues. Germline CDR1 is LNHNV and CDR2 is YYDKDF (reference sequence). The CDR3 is CATSRERDREQFF. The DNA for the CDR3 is TGTGCCACCAGCAGAGAGCGGGATCGGGAGCAGTTCTTC.

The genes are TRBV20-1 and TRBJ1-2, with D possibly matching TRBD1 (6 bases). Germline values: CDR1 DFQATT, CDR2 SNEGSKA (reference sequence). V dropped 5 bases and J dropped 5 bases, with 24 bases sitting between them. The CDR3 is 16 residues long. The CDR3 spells CSAVKGGGNVQYGYTF. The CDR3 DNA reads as TGCAGTGCTGTTAAGGGGGGGGGCAACGTCCAATATGGCTACACCTTC.

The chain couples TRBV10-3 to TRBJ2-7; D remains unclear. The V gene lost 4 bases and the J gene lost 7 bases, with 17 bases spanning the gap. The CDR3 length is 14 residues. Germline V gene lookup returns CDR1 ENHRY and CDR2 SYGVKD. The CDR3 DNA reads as TGTGCCATCAGTGGGCCGGGCCCGGCCGGGGAGCAGTACTTC. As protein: CAISGPGPAGEQYF.

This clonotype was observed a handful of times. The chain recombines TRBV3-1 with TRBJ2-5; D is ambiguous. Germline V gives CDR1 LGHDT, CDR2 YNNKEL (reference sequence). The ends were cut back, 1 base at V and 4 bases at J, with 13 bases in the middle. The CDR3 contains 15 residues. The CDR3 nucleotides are TGTGCCAGCAGCCAAGGAGGAGTGTTTGGAGAGACCCAGTACTTC. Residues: CASSQGGVFGETQYF.

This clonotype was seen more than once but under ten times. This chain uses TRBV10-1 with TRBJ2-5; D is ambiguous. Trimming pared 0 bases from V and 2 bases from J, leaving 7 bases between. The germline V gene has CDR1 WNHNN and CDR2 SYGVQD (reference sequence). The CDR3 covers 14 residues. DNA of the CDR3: TGCGCCAGCAGTGAGTCGGGCTCACAAGAGACCCAGTACTTC. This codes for CASSESGSQETQYF.

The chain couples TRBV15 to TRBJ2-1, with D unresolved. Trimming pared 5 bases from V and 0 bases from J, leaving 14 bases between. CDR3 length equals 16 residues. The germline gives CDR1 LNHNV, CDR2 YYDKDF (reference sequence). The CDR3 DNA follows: TGTGCCACCAGCCCGATGGAAAGTTACTCCTACAATGAGCAGTTCTTC. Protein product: CATSPMESYSYNEQFF.

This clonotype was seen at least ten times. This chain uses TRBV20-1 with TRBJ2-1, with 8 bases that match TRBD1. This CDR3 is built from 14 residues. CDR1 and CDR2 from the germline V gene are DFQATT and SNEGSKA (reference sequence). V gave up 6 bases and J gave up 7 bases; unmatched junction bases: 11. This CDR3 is CSAPGQVVGNEQFF. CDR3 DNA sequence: TGCAGTGCGCCGGGACAGGTAGTAGGAAATGAGCAGTTCTTC.

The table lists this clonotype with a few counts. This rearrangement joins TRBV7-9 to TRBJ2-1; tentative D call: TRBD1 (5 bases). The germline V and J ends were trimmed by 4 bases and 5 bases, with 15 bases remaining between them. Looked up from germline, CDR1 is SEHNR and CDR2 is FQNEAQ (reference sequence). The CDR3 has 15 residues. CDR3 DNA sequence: TGTGCCAGCAGCTCGGCCCAGGGATCCGACAATGAGCAGTTCTTC. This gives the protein CASSSAQGSDNEQFF.

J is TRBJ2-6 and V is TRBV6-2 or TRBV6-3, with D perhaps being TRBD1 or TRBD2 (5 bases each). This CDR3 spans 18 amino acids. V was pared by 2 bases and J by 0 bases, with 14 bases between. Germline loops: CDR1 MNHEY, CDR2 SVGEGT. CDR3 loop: CASSYVGVTYSGANVLTF. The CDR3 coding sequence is TGTGCCAGCAGTTACGTGGGGGTCACGTACTCTGGGGCCAACGTCCTGACTTTC.

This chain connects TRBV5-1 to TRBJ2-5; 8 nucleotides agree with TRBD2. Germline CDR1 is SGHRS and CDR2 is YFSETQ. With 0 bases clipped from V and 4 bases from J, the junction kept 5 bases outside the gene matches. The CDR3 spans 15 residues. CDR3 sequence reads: CASSLEGGGPETQYF. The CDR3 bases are TGCGCCAGCAGCTTGGAGGGCGGGGGGCCAGAGACCCAGTACTTC.

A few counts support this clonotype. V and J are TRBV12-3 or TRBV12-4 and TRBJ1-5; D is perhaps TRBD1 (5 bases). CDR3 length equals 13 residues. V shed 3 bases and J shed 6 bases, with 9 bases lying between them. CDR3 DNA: TGTGCCAGCAGTTTTGCGGGGCGTCAGCCCCAGCATTTT. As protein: CASSFAGRQPQHF.

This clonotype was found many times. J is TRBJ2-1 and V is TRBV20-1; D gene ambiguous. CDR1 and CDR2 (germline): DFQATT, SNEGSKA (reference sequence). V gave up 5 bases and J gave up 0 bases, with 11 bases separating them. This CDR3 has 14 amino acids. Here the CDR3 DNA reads TGCAGTGCTGTTCGGGTGATCTCCTACAATGAGCAGTTCTTC. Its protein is CSAVRVISYNEQFF.

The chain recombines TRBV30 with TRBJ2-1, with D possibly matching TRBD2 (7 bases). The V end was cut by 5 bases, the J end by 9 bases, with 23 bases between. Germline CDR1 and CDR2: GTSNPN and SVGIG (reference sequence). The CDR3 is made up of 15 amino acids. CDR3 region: CAWYGEGPRGGEQFF. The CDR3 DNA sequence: TGTGCCTGGTATGGGGAGGGACCTCGAGGGGGTGAGCAGTTCTTC.

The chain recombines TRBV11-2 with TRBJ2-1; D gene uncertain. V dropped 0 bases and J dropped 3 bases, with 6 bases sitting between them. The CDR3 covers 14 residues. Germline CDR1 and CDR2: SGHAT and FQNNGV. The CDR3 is CASSLESYYNEQFF. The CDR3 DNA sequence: TGTGCCAGCAGCTTAGAATCATACTACAATGAGCAGTTCTTC.

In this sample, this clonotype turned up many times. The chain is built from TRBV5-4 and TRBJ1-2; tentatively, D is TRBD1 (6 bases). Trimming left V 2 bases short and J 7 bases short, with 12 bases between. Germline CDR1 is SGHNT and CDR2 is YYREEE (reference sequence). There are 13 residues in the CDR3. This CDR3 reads CASSFSRGPGYTF. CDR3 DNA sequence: TGTGCCAGCAGCTTTTCGCGGGGGCCTGGCTACACCTTC.

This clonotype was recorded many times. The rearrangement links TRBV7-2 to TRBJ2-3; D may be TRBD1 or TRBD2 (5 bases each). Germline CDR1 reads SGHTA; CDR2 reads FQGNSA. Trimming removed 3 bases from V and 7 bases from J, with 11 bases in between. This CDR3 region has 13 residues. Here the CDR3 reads CASSFYGTHTQYF. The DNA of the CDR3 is TGTGCCAGCAGCTTTTACGGGACCCATACGCAGTATTTT.

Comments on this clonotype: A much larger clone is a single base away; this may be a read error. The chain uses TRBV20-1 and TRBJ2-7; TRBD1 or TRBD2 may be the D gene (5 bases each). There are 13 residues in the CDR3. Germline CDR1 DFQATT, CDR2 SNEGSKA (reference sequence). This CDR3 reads CRASRRGAYEQYF. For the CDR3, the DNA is TGCAGAGCTAGCCGTCGGGGCGCCTACGAGCAGTACTTC.

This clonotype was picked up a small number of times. For the CDR3, the DNA is TGTGCCACCAGCAGAGGCGGGGGGCAGACAGATACGCAGTATTTT. Translating gives CATSRGGGQTDTQYF. The chain combines TRBV15 with TRBJ2-3; 8 bases map to TRBD2. The CDR3 totals 15 residues. Germline CDR1 reads LNHNV; CDR2 reads YYDKDF (reference sequence). With V trimmed by 1 base and J by 3 bases, 3 bases remained unmatched.

This CDR3 is CSAHSGQTTINYGYTF. Here the CDR3 DNA reads TGCAGTGCGCATAGTGGACAGACGACTATCAACTATGGCTACACCTTC. This chain uses TRBV20-1 with TRBJ1-2, with D possibly TRBD1 on 6 matching bases. V lost 6 bases and J lost 2, with 22 bases in between. The CDR3 is 16 residues long. Germline V CDR1 and CDR2: DFQATT, SNEGSKA (reference sequence).

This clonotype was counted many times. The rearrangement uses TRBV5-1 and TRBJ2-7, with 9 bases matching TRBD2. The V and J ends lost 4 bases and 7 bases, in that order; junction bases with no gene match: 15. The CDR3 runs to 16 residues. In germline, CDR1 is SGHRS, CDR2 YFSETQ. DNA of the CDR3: TGCGCCAGCAGCCTAACCGCCAGCGGGGGGTCCGGGGAGCAGTACTTC. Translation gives CASSLTASGGSGEQYF.

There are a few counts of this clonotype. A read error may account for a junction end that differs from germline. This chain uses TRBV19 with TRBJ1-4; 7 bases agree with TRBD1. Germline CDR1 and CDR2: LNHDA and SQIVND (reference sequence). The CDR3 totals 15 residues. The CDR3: CASSISRGTTEKLFF. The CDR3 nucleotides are TGTGCCAGTAGTATTAGCAGGGGGACTACTGAAAAACTGTTTTTT.

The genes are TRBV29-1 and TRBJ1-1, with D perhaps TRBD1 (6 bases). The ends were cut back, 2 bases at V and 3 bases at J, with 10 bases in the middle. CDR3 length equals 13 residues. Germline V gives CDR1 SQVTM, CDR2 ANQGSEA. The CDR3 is CSVERTADTEAFF. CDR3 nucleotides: TGCAGCGTTGAAAGGACAGCCGACACTGAAGCTTTCTTT.

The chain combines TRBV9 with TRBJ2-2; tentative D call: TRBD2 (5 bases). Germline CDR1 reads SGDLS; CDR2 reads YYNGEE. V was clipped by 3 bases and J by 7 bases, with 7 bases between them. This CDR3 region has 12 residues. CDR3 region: CASSELGGELFF. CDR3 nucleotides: TGTGCCAGCAGCGAACTAGGCGGGGAGCTGTTTTTT. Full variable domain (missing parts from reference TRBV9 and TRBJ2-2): DSGVTQTPKHLITATGQRVTLRCSPRSGDLSVYWYQQSLDQGLQFLIQYYNGEERAKGNILERFSAQQFPDLHSELNLSSLELGDSALYFCASSELGGELFFGEGSRLTVL.

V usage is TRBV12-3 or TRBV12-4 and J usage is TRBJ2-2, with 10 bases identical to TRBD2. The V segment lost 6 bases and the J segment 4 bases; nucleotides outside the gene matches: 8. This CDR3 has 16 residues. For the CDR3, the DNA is TGTGCCAGCAGGAAAAGCGGGGGGGGGTTCACCGGGGAGCTGTTTTTT. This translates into CASRKSGGGFTGELFF.

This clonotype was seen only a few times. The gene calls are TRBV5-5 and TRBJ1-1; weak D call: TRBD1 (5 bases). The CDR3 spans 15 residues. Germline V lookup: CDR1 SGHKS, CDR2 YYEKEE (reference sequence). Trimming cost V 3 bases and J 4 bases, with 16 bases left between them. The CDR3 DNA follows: TGTGCCAGCAGCTGGTCCGGGACTTTGGGCACTGAAGCTTTCTTT. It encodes CASSWSGTLGTEAFF.